The rows below give T cell receptor beta chains drawn from one sample of a study of cytomegalovirus exposure and HLA in healthy donors. Using immunoSEQ multiplex PCR, the repertoire was profiled, and TCRdb retains in-frame clones only, with some absent. The repertoire has some 120,000 clones, more than 75% of them found once; the top ten carry about 1.7%. The sequenced sample consisted of PBMCs. The receptors here all came from a man aged 18-30 years in good health and CMV-seronegative. Both conserved end residues are part of each CDR3. The D gene is left open where the match is weak. A clone size is listed for some rows: how often the clone was seen (once, few, many), or a class if it is expanded.

TRBV9	14	TRBJ2-3	-	-	TGTGCCAGCAGCGCAATACGAGGGGGAGATACGCAGTATTTT	CASSAIRGGDTQYF
TRBV10-2	13	TRBJ2-3	-	-	TGCGCCAGCAGTGGGCTAGACACAGATACGCAGTATTTT	CASSGLDTDTQYF
TRBV9	16	TRBJ2-1	TRBD2	once	TGTGCCAGCAGCGTAGGGGCGAGCGGGGGGGGCGATGAGCAGTTCTTC	CASSVGASGGGDEQFF
TRBV7-6	14	TRBJ2-5	-	-	TGTGCCAGCAGCCCCGACTTGTACCAAGAGACCCAGTACTTC	CASSPDLYQETQYF
TRBV6-5	15	TRBJ1-1	TRBD1	-	TGTGCCAGCAGTTACACCGGGACAGGGGACACTGAAGCTTTCTTT	CASSYTGTGDTEAFF
TRBV6-4	13	TRBJ2-5	-	-	TGTGCCAGCAGCCCCTCCCAGGGAGAGACCCAGTACTTC	CASSPSQGETQYF
TRBV6-5	14	TRBJ1-1	TRBD1	-	TGTGCCAGCAGTGACAGGGGGAGCGACACTGAAGCTTTCTTT	CASSDRGSDTEAFF
TRBV19	14	TRBJ1-1	-	-	TGTGCCAGTAGTATTCTGACAGGGAACACTGAAGCTTTCTTT	CASSILTGNTEAFF
TRBV4-3	15	TRBJ2-7	-	-	TGCGCCAGCAGCCAAGGGCAGGGTGGGTCCTACGAGCAGTACTTC	CASSQGQGGSYEQYF
TRBV27	15	TRBJ2-7	TRBD1	-	TGTGCCAGCAGTCCATTGGGGACAGGGGCCTACGAGCAGTACTTC	CASSPLGTGAYEQYF
TRBV11-3	16	TRBJ1-4	-	-	TGTGCCAGCAGCTCCCCCGTGGAGGGGACTAATGAAAAACTGTTTTTT	CASSSPVEGTNEKLFF
TRBV7-3	15	TRBJ2-1	TRBD1	-	TGTGCCAGCAGCTTAAGGGGGGACAGGTACAATGAGCAGTTCTTC	CASSLRGDRYNEQFF
TRBV7-9	15	TRBJ2-3	-	once	TGTGCCAGCAGCTTATGGGGCGGCCCCGCAGATACGCAGTATTTT	CASSLWGGPADTQYF
TRBV5-1	14	TRBJ2-5	TRBD1	-	TGCGCCAGCAGCTTTAGTACAGGGGGAGAGACCCAGTACTTC	CASSFSTGGETQYF
TRBV25-1	17	TRBJ2-3	TRBD2	-	TGTGCCAGCAGTGACGGGACTAGCGGGGGGAACACAGATACGCAGTATTTT	CASSDGTSGGNTDTQYF
TRBV11-2	19	TRBJ2-7	-	-	TGTGCCAGCAGCTTAGGGAGGACTCAGCAGGGACTCTTCTCCTACGAGCAGTACTTC	CASSLGRTQQGLFSYEQYF
TRBV5-6	16	TRBJ1-5	TRBD1	-	TGTGCCAGCAGCCCTCGGCAGGGGGCTAACAATCAGCCCCAGCATTTT	CASSPRQGANNQPQHF
TRBV5-6	14	TRBJ2-7	-	-	TGTGCCAGCAGATTCCTGAATGGGGCACACGAGCAGTACTTC	CASRFLNGAHEQYF
TRBV10-1	15	TRBJ2-4	-	once	TGCGCCAGCAGTGATTCCACCGGGGCCAAAAACATTCAGTACTTC	CASSDSTGAKNIQYF
TRBV12-5	15	TRBJ1-5	-	-	TGTGCTAGTGCCCCGGTGCCGGGGAGCAATCAGCCCCAGCATTTT	CASAPVPGSNQPQHF
TRBV7-9	15	TRBJ1-4	TRBD1	-	TGTGCCAGCAGGGCTACAGGGGGAGTTCATGAAAAACTGTTTTTT	CASRATGGVHEKLFF
TRBV2	15	TRBJ1-4	TRBD1	-	TGTGCCAGCAGTGGACAGGGGGCCAACAATGAAAAACTGTTTTTT	CASSGQGANNEKLFF
TRBV5-1	16	TRBJ2-2	TRBD1	-	TGCGCCAGCAGTAGCGCGGGACAGGGGCATAACGGGGAGCTGTTTTTT	CASSSAGQGHNGELFF
TRBV6-5	15	TRBJ2-7	TRBD2	-	TGTGCCAGCAGTGGTACTAGCGGGGGCAAATACGAGCAGTACTTC	CASSGTSGGKYEQYF
TRBV5-1	16	TRBJ1-1	TRBD1	-	TGCGCCAGCAGCCCCGGGACAGGGGTTAGGGACACTGAAGCTTTCTTT	CASSPGTGVRDTEAFF
TRBV7-9	15	TRBJ2-7	TRBD1	once	TGTGCCAGCAGCTTAAGTGGGACAGGAATCTACGAGCAGTACTTC	CASSLSGTGIYEQYF
TRBV25-1	13	TRBJ2-1	-	-	TGTGCCAGCAGGCCTTACTACGGCAATGAGCAGTTCTTC	CASRPYYGNEQFF
TRBV23-1	20	TRBJ2-1	TRBD2	-	TGCGCCAGCAGTCAATTCTCCCCCGGTGTCGGGGGGGGCCCCTCCAATGAGCAGTTCTTC	CASSQFSPGVGGGPSNEQFF
TRBV4-3	18	TRBJ2-2	TRBD2	-	TGCGCCAGCAGCCAAGTGGGGAGGGGACGATCGAACACCGGGGAGCTGTTTTTT	CASSQVGRGRSNTGELFF
TRBV7-2	15	TRBJ2-1	TRBD1	-	TGTGCCAGCAGCTCAGGACAGGGATGGCACAATGAGCAGTTCTTC	CASSSGQGWHNEQFF
TRBV10-2	14	TRBJ1-1	-	-	TGCGCCAGCAGTGATCGGGGGAGGGGGACTGAAGCTTTCTTT	CASSDRGRGTEAFF
TRBV9	14	TRBJ2-5	-	-	TGTGCCAGCAGCGTAGACGGGGGATGGGAGACCCAGTACTTC	CASSVDGGWETQYF
TRBV4-3	18	TRBJ2-3	TRBD2	-	TGCGCCAGCAGCCTCCAAGCCAGCACTAGCGGGGGGGCGGATACGCAGTATTTT	CASSLQASTSGGADTQYF
TRBV7-3	14	TRBJ1-4	-	-	TGTGCCAGCAGCTTAAGAGCAACTAATGAAAAACTGTTTTTT	CASSLRATNEKLFF
TRBV9	15	TRBJ1-6	TRBD1	-	TGTGCCAGCACCGAGGGGACAGATATTAATTCACCCCTCCACTTT	CASTEGTDINSPLHF
TRBV5-1	14	TRBJ1-2	TRBD1	-	TGCGCCAGCAGCCCTGAAGACAGGGTTTATGGCTACACCTTC	CASSPEDRVYGYTF
TRBV5-6	19	TRBJ2-6	-	-	TGTGCCAGCAGCCCGGCCGGCCCCGCAGGGTTCTATGGGGCCAACGTCCTGACTTTC	CASSPAGPAGFYGANVLTF
TRBV5-4	14	TRBJ1-4	TRBD1	few	TGTGCCAGCAGCTACCTAGGACAGGGTGAAAAACTGTTTTTT	CASSYLGQGEKLFF
TRBV2	14	TRBJ2-3	TRBD2	-	TGTGCCAGCAGTGGGGAGGGCGTGACAGATACGCAGTATTTT	CASSGEGVTDTQYF
TRBV7-9	12	TRBJ2-7	-	-	TGTGCCAGCAGCCCAGGGGACTACGAGCAGTACTTC	CASSPGDYEQYF
TRBV27	16	TRBJ2-5	TRBD2	few	TGTGCCAGCAGCCCCGGACTAGCGAGTTGGGGAGAGACCCAGTACTTC	CASSPGLASWGETQYF
TRBV7-7	15	TRBJ2-7	TRBD1	-	TGTGCCAGCAGCACCGCCACCGGGGACAGCGGCGAGCAGTACTTC	CASSTATGDSGEQYF
TRBV7-9	14	TRBJ1-6	-	-	TGTGCCAGCAGCTTGACAGTTTATAATTCACCCCTCCACTTT	CASSLTVYNSPLHF
TRBV2	15	TRBJ2-2	-	-	TGTGCCAGCAGACGTGAGCGGGCGAACACCGGGGAGCTGTTTTTT	CASRRERANTGELFF
TRBV11-2	10	TRBJ1-3	-	-	TGTGCCAGCTGGAGGCACACCATATATTTT	CASWRHTIYF
TRBV14	15	TRBJ2-7	TRBD1	-	TGTGCCAGCAGCGTCGGACAGGGGGTGGGGTACGAGCAGTACTTC	CASSVGQGVGYEQYF
TRBV5-4	14	TRBJ1-4	TRBD1	few	TGTGCCAGCAGCCCGACGGGACAGAGTGAAAAACTGTTTTTT	CASSPTGQSEKLFF
TRBV11-2	13	TRBJ2-7	-	few	TGTGCCAGCAGCTATACAGGGTCCTACGAGCAGTACTTC	CASSYTGSYEQYF
TRBV14	15	TRBJ1-1	TRBD1	few	TGTGCCAGCAGCCCTACAGGGGCGTATTCCTTTGAAGCTTTCTTT	CASSPTGAYSFEAFF
TRBV2	14	TRBJ2-6	TRBD2	-	TGTGCCAGGCGGGGGGGAAGTGGGGCCAACGTCCTGACTTTC	CARRGGSGANVLTF
TRBV27	14	TRBJ2-7	-	few	TGTGCCAGCAGTTTATATCCGGGTACCTACGAGCAGTACTTC	CASSLYPGTYEQYF
TRBV6-1	15	TRBJ1-2	-	-	TGTGCCAGCAGTGAGATGGCGGGGCCTAACTATGGCTACACCTTC	CASSEMAGPNYGYTF
TRBV6-5	14	TRBJ2-5	-	once	TGTGCCAGCAGTGAACGGGGGAAGAGTGAGACCCAGTACTTC	CASSERGKSETQYF